This T cell receptor (beta chain) originates from a study of PD-L1 blockade in urothelial cancer. Looking at the study overall: Blood analyses occurred 3 weeks (second dose) and 6 weeks post treatment start.

Generated by immunoSEQ multiplex PCR, the TCRdb table keeps only in-frame clones and is missing some. The repertoire holds more than 90,000 clones, with roughly 90% as singletons. The V and J ends lost 0 bases and 3 bases, in that order; junction bases with no gene match: 3. CDR1 is GTSNPN, CDR2 SVGIG, per germline (reference sequence). The CDR3 consists of 15 residues. The sample's time point: peripheral blood 6 weeks after treatment start. The sequence was obtained from a man in his 60s with urothelial cancer. The chain carries TRBV30 and TRBJ2-7; 12 bases are shared with TRBD1. This sample comprised PBMCs, obtained around atezolizumab (anti-PD-L1) treatment. The CDR3 DNA reads TGTGCCTGGAGTGTAGGGACAGGGGGCGGCTACGAGCAGTACTTC. It encodes CAWSVGTGGGYEQYF.